The clone carrying this TCR beta chain has at least ten counts. What it binds is unknown. Per the germline V gene, CDR1 is PRHDT and CDR2 is FYEKMQ (reference sequence). V dropped 6 bases and J dropped 4 bases, with 21 bases sitting between them. The CDR3 runs 17 residues. The record originates from a study of T cells after yellow fever vaccination. General study points: At around 96% for CD4 and approximately 89% for CD8, most primary-vaccination clones showed up again after the booster.

One entry per CDR3 protein results from TCRdb running MiXCR on the 5' RACE reads. The sample has 100,000 to 150,000 distinct CDR3 sequences; roughly 7.9% are singletons. The input for sequencing was CD4+ T cells sorted from PBMCs, taken roughly 47 days after the first yellow fever vaccination. This chain connects TRBV13 to TRBJ2-2, with D perhaps TRBD2 (5 bases). The TCR was taken from a man younger than 30 who received the YFV17D yellow fever vaccine. Here the CDR3 reads CASSKTEGSAFTGELFF. The CDR3 nucleotides read TGTGCCAGCAGTAAAACCGAGGGTTCTGCCTTCACCGGGGAGCTGTTTTTT. The variable domain in full, with the rest retrieved from reference TRBV13 and TRBJ2-2, is AAGVIQSPRHLIKEKRETATLKCYPIPRHDTVYWYQQGPGQDPQFLISFYEKMQSDKGSIPDRFSAQQFSDYHSELNMSSLELGDSALYFCASSKTEGSAFTGELFFGEGSRLTVL.